This TCR beta chain was identified during a study of breast tumors, draining lymph nodes, adjacent tissues. General study results and limits: Tumor and nontumor repertoires were significantly more similar in luminal-like than in basal-like breast cancer. Compared with lymph nodes, tumors were less diverse; compared with nontumor tissue, more.

One entry per CDR3 protein, called by TCRdb with MiXCR from the multiplex PCR reads. The table has approximately 13,000 distinct CDR3 sequences, around half seen once; the top ten hold 40% to 50%. For this clonotype: Its antigen is still unknown.

The receptor was derived from a female donor with breast cancer. Some clones in this sample may be carry-over from other donors' samples. Sequenced input: tumor-adjacent breast tissue.

CDR3 DNA sequence: TGTGCCAGCAGCACCGCCGGGACAGGGGATCGGGTTGGCTACACCTTC. It translates to CASSTAGTGDRVGYTF. The V gene is TRBV5-6, the J gene TRBJ1-2, with 10 bases that match TRBD1. Per germline, CDR1 SGHDT and CDR2 YYEEEE. This CDR3 has 16 residues. Unmatched junction bases numbered 13, after V lost 4 bases and J lost 7 bases.